These 25 T cell receptor beta chains were all obtained from the same sample, sequenced in a study of cytomegalovirus exposure and HLA in healthy donors. Vbeta (60) and Jbeta (13) primers were used in the PCR. Repertoires were generated with immunoSEQ multiplex PCR, while TCRdb's copy carries only in-frame clones and drops some. The data show about 180,000 clones, with around 80% seen just once and approximately 3.7% held by the top ten. The specimen was PBMCs. Receptors originate from a woman aged 55-75 years in good health and CMV-seropositive.

This chain connects TRBV7-6 to TRBJ1-2; no definite D call. The CDR3 totals 15 residues. Per the germline V gene, CDR1 is SGHVS and CDR2 is FNYEAQ. V was cut by 1 base and J by 2 bases, with 11 bases left in between. CDR3 residues: CASSLGGNGNYGYTF. CDR3 nucleotide sequence: TGTGCCAGCAGCTTAGGTGGAAACGGGAACTATGGCTACACCTTC.

Comment on this clone: The same CDR3 is also encoded by other DNA sequences in this sample. The V and J genes are TRBV11-2 and TRBJ2-3; D perhaps matches TRBD2 (6 bases). Germline CDR1 and CDR2: SGHAT and FQNNGV. CDR3 length equals 15 residues. V lost 1 base to trimming and J lost 1 base, with 9 bases between them. The CDR3 loop reads CASSLGTGGTDTQYF. In DNA form, the CDR3 reads TGTGCCAGCAGCTTAGGAACGGGGGGCACAGATACGCAGTATTTT.

The chain recombines TRBV5-1 with TRBJ2-3; 9 bases are a match to TRBD2. V shed 0 bases and J 4 bases; nucleotides not matched to a gene: 3. The CDR3 covers 15 residues. Germline-derived CDR1 and CDR2 are SGHRS and YFSETQ. CDR3 DNA sequence: TGCGCCAGCAGCTTGGGGCGGGGGGGCCCAGATACGCAGTATTTT. Translated, it gives CASSLGRGGPDTQYF.

The chain combines TRBV30 with TRBJ1-5; 7 bases are shared with TRBD1. The junction had 7 bases not matched to a gene; V was cut back by 0 bases and J by 5 bases. The CDR3 runs 15 residues. Per the germline V gene, CDR1 is GTSNPN and CDR2 is SVGIG (reference sequence). The CDR3 is CAWSVLGGRDQPQHF. DNA for the CDR3: TGTGCCTGGAGTGTACTAGGGGGCCGGGATCAGCCCCAGCATTTT. Filled out from reference TRBV30 and TRBJ1-5, the complete variable domain reads SQTIHQWPATLVQPVGSPLSLECTVEGTSNPNLYWYRQAAGRGLQLLFYSVGIGQISSEVPQNLSASRPQDRQFILSSKKLLLSDSGFYLCAWSVLGGRDQPQHFGDGTRLSIL.

A remark on this clone: Within the sample, other DNA sequences also encode this same CDR3. The chain uses TRBV27 and TRBJ1-2; D might be TRBD1 (6 bases). Trimming removed 5 bases at V and 2 bases at J, with 9 bases between. The CDR3 sequence is 13 residues long. The germline V gene has CDR1 MNHEY and CDR2 SMNVEV (reference sequence). CDR3 residues: CASSPGANYGYTF. CDR3 in DNA: TGTGCCAGCAGTCCAGGGGCCAACTATGGCTACACCTTC.

This CDR3 is CSVERDRGINEQYF. Here the CDR3 DNA reads TGCAGCGTTGAGCGGGACAGGGGTATAAACGAGCAGTACTTC. V and J are TRBV29-1 and TRBJ2-7, with 10 bases matching TRBD1. This CDR3 has 14 amino acids. The junction had 7 bases not matched to a gene; V was cut back by 3 bases and J by 5 bases. Germline CDR1 SQVTM, CDR2 ANQGSEA.

This clone showed up just a few times. The chain has TRBV7-9 and TRBJ1-1, with D unclear. Trimming took off 3 bases at V and 5 bases at J, with 10 bases between the two ends. The CDR3 sequence is 13 residues long. The germline V gene has CDR1 SEHNR and CDR2 FQNEAQ (reference sequence). CDR3 nucleotides: TGTGCCAGCAGCTTGGATACTAATACTGAAGCTTTCTTT. Amino acids: CASSLDTNTEAFF.

This clone was counted only a few times. V usage is TRBV9 and J usage is TRBJ2-7; 9 bases fit TRBD1. The trim removed 3 bases at V and 3 bases at J, leaving 7 bases unmatched. The germline CDR1 and CDR2 sequences are SGDLS and YYNGEE. The CDR3 covers 15 residues. The CDR3 DNA reads as TGTGCCAGCAGCGCTGCTTGGACAGGGGACTACGAGCAGTACTTC. It specifies CASSAAWTGDYEQYF.

This chain uses TRBV18 with TRBJ1-1; 10 nucleotides match TRBD1. V lost 5 bases to trimming and J lost 1 base; unmatched junction nucleotides: 7. The CDR3 contains 16 residues. Germline V gives CDR1 KGHSH, CDR2 LQKENI. The CDR3 region has the DNA TGTGCCAGCTCATTGGGGACAGGGGACTCGAACACTGAAGCTTTCTTT. It is translated as CASSLGTGDSNTEAFF.

The chain carries TRBV30 and TRBJ2-7, with 9 bases aligning to TRBD2. Trimming removed 3 bases from V and 2 bases from J; junction bases left unmatched: 5. The CDR3 spans 14 residues. CDR1 and CDR2 from the germline V gene are GTSNPN and SVGIG (reference sequence). The CDR3 coding sequence is TGTGCCTGGAGAGCTAGCGGGACCCCCTACGAGCAGTACTTC. Protein sequence: CAWRASGTPYEQYF.

A word on this clone: One end of the junction fails to match germline, which may point to a read error. The chain carries TRBV7-9 and TRBJ1-1; 7 bases agree with TRBD1. The CDR3 loop spans 15 amino acids. Germline loops: CDR1 SEHNR, CDR2 FQNEAQ (reference sequence). The CDR3 sequence is CSSSPSGTVNTEAFF. As DNA, the CDR3 is TGTTCCAGCAGCCCTAGCGGGACAGTGAACACTGAAGCTTTCTTT.

The chain carries TRBV11-2 and TRBJ2-2; D unresolved. CDR1 and CDR2 (germline): SGHAT, FQNNGV. The ends were cut back, 4 bases at V and 3 bases at J, with 9 bases in the middle. This CDR3 is 14 amino acids long. CDR3 in amino acids: CASSWIEDTGELFF. The CDR3 coding sequence is TGTGCCAGCAGCTGGATAGAGGACACCGGGGAGCTGTTTTTT.

With respect to this clone: The junction departs from germline at one end; a sequencing error may be responsible. This CDR3 is CASSEGQGVNSQYF. The CDR3 bases are TGCGCCAGCAGCGAAGGACAGGGGGTAAACAGTCAGTACTTC. V usage is TRBV5-1 and J usage is TRBJ2-4; 10 bases fit TRBD1. CDR3 length equals 14 residues. Germline V CDR1 and CDR2: SGHRS, YFSETQ.

The gene calls are TRBV27 and TRBJ1-2, with D possibly TRBD1 on 6 matching bases. Germline CDR1 MNHEY, CDR2 SMNVEV (reference sequence). Trimming shortened V by 5 bases and J by 4 bases, and 11 bases separated the two germline ends. The length of the CDR3 is 13 residues. CDR3 coding DNA: TGTGCCAGCAGTCCGGGACACCTCTATGGCTACACCTTC. The encoded protein is CASSPGHLYGYTF.

This chain links TRBV10-3 with TRBJ2-1; TRBD1 matches 8 bases. From germline, CDR1 is ENHRY and CDR2 SYGVKD. CDR3 length: 16 amino acids. V lost 5 bases to trimming and J lost 0 bases; unmatched junction nucleotides: 6. CDR3 in amino acids: CAISKDRAYSYNEQFF. CDR3 sequence (DNA): TGTGCCATCAGTAAGGACAGGGCCTACTCCTACAATGAGCAGTTCTTC.

V is TRBV5-1 and J is TRBJ2-2; D is ambiguous. The germline V gene has CDR1 SGHRS and CDR2 YFSETQ. The CDR3 is 15 residues long. The ends were cut back, 2 bases at V and 1 base at J, with 9 bases in the middle. CDR3 loop: CASSFGVGNTGELFF. CDR3 DNA sequence: TGCGCCAGCAGCTTTGGAGTGGGGAACACCGGGGAGCTGTTTTTT.

This clone showed up just a few times. V is TRBV14 and J is TRBJ2-3; TRBD2 is a possible D gene (5 bases). V was cut by 3 bases and J by 2 bases, with 12 bases left in between. This CDR3 has 15 amino acids. Germline V gives CDR1 SGHDN, CDR2 FVKESK. The CDR3: CASSQPGISTDTQYF. CDR3 in DNA: TGTGCCAGCAGCCAGCCCGGGATTTCCACAGATACGCAGTATTTT.

The CDR3: CAWSPSRQGNKAFF. The CDR3 coding sequence is TGTGCCTGGAGTCCGTCTAGACAGGGGAATAAAGCTTTCTTT. The chain combines TRBV30 with TRBJ1-1, with 8 positions matching TRBD1. The CDR3 has 14 amino acids. The germline gives CDR1 GTSNPN, CDR2 SVGIG (reference sequence). Trimming cost V 2 bases and J 9 bases; bases outside gene matches: 11.

In its sample, this clone was seen a few times. V gene TRBV2 combines with J gene TRBJ2-3, with 11 bases that match TRBD1. Germline V CDR1 and CDR2: SNHLY, FYNNEI. V gave up 6 bases and J gave up 4 bases; unmatched junction bases: 3. The CDR3 runs 14 residues. CDR3 sequence (DNA): TGTGCCAGCAGGGGACAGGGGGTCGCAGATACGCAGTATTTT. It translates to CASRGQGVADTQYF.

J is TRBJ1-5 and V is TRBV19; D is uncertain. This CDR3 contains 13 residues. V lost 0 bases and J 6 bases, leaving 6 bases between the germline ends. CDR1 LNHDA and CDR2 SQIVND come from the germline V gene (reference sequence). CDR3 sequence reads: CASSIETGQPQHF. The CDR3 DNA follows: TGTGCCAGTAGTATAGAAACTGGTCAGCCCCAGCATTTT. Using reference TRBV19 and TRBJ1-5 for the parts outside the CDR3, the full variable domain is DGGITQSPKYLFRKEGQNVTLSCEQNLNHDAMYWYRQDPGQGLRLIYYSQIVNDFQKGDIAEGYSVSREKKESFPLTVTSAQKNPTAFYLCASSIETGQPQHFGDGTRLSIL.

This chain joins TRBV5-1 and TRBJ2-5; 9 bases map to TRBD1. CDR1 SGHRS and CDR2 YFSETQ come from the germline V gene. Losses at the gene ends were 4 bases for V and 5 bases for J; bases not matched to a gene: 6. The CDR3 is 14 amino acids. CDR3: CASSPGTGYETQYF. The CDR3 DNA sequence: TGCGCCAGCAGCCCGGGGACAGGGTACGAGACCCAGTACTTC.

This sequence joins TRBV9 and TRBJ1-5; D call uncertain. Trimming cost V 4 bases and J 9 bases, with 17 bases left between them. The CDR3 length is 14 residues. Germline-derived CDR1 and CDR2 are SGDLS and YYNGEE. CDR3 bases: TGTGCCAGCAGCCCCGGTGGTGCTGGTGGGCCCCAGCATTTT. Its protein product is CASSPGGAGGPQHF.

The chain links TRBV7-6 to TRBJ2-5; TRBD2 is a possible D gene (6 bases). This CDR3 has 15 residues. V lost 5 bases to trimming and J lost 2 bases, with 15 bases between them. Germline V lookup: CDR1 SGHVS, CDR2 FNYEAQ. The CDR3 DNA reads as TGTGCCAGCAGCCCCTCGGGACTCTCGCAAGAGACCCAGTACTTC. This sequence encodes CASSPSGLSQETQYF.

The rearrangement joins TRBV6-6 to TRBJ1-5, with TRBD1 identical over 7 bases. Trimming at V came to 5 bases and at J to 4 bases, leaving 5 bases not matched to a gene. CDR1 and CDR2 from the germline V gene are MNHNY and SVGAGI (reference sequence). The CDR3 runs 14 residues. This CDR3 is CASSTGQKNQPQHF. CDR3 nucleotide sequence: TGTGCCAGCAGTACGGGACAGAAAAATCAGCCCCAGCATTTT.

This clone was recorded a few times. This chain uses TRBV7-2 with TRBJ2-7; 9 bases agree with TRBD1. Germline V gives CDR1 SGHTA, CDR2 FQGNSA. There are 15 residues in the CDR3. The J segment lost 3 bases and the V segment lost 2 bases, leaving 5 bases of the junction unmatched. DNA of the CDR3: TGTGCCAGCAGCTTAACCGGGACAGGGATCTACGAGCAGTACTTC. Encoded protein: CASSLTGTGIYEQYF.